Reported below is one T cell receptor (beta chain). Its antigen is as yet unknown. This sample is drawn from a study of cytomegalovirus exposure and HLA in healthy donors. J gave up 2 bases and V 3 bases, and 10 bases lay outside the gene matches. From germline, CDR1 is KGHSH and CDR2 LQKENI. This CDR3 region has 16 residues. The PCR employed 60 Vbeta primers together with 13 Jbeta primers. Profiled with immunoSEQ multiplex PCR; TCRdb holds only in-frame clones, not every one. Listed are over 150,000 clones; 0.74% falls within the top ten. Study results and caveats: HLA allele associations emerged for roughly 16,000 TCR beta sequences in a later analysis, at 0.05 false discovery rate.

This chain joins TRBV18 and TRBJ2-7; 7 positions match TRBD2. The source of this sequence is a boy aged 5-17 years in good health and CMV-seronegative. Sequencing was carried out using PBMCs. The CDR3: CASSPLLGRGAYEQYF. The CDR3, as DNA: TGTGCCAGCTCACCGCTCCTAGGCCGGGGGGCCTACGAGCAGTACTTC.